This TCR beta chain was captured in a study of T-cell memory formation after mild COVID-19. With regard to this clonotype: Its antigen is unidentified.

With 7 bases clipped from V and 5 bases from J, the junction kept 8 bases outside the gene matches. Germline V gene lookup returns CDR1 MNHNS and CDR2 SASEGT. The CDR3 consists of 13 residues. Notes on the study in general: Clones that contracted from day 15 to 85 had balanced CD4/CD8; later expanders were CD4+ biased.

Each CDR3 protein is one row after TCRdb ran MiXCR on the 5' RACE reads. The sample consists of 180,000 or so distinct CDR3 sequences, roughly 17% of them appearing once. The sequenced sample consisted of PBMCs or a T cell subset sorted from them (not recorded which). This receptor was obtained from an adult woman who had mild COVID-19 (a few samples of this study predate the infection). Cell type and time point are not known. The chain uses TRBV6-1 and TRBJ2-7, with TRBD1 matching over 7 bases. For the CDR3, the DNA is TGTGCCAGCATTCTCGACAGGGTCAACGAGCAGTACTTC. This encodes CASILDRVNEQYF.